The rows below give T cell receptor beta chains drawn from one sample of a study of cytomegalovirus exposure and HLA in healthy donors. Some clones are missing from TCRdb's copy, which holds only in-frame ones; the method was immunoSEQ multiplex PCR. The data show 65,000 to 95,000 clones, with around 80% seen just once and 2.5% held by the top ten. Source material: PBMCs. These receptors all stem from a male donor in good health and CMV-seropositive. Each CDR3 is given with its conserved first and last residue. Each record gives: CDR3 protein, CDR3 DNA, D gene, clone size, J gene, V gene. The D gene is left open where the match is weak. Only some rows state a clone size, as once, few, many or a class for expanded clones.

CASSFRTEREKLFF TGTGCCAGCAGCTTCAGGACAGAAAGGGAAAAACTGTTTTTT . . TRBJ1-4 TRBV7-9
CASSPGGGRYEQYF TGTGCCAGCAGTCCTGGGGGGGGTCGCTACGAGCAGTACTTC TRBD2 once TRBJ2-7 TRBV27
CASSSPRATRGMLFF TGTGCCAGCAGCTCGCCACGGGCAACTAGGGGGATGCTGTTTTTT . once TRBJ2-2 TRBV11-2
CASSTSSGELFF TGCGCCAGCAGTACGAGCTCCGGGGAGCTGTTTTTT . . TRBJ2-2 TRBV5-1
CASRRTSGTSYNEQFF TGTGCCAGCAGGAGGACTAGCGGGACTTCCTACAATGAGCAGTTCTTC TRBD2 . TRBJ2-1 TRBV2
CASNQDRGPTDTQYF TGTGCCAGCAACCAGGACAGGGGGCCCACAGATACGCAGTATTTT TRBD1 . TRBJ2-3 TRBV7-3
CASSADSGMGYEQYF TGCGCCAGCAGTGCTGATAGCGGGATGGGGTACGAGCAGTACTTC TRBD2 few TRBJ2-7 TRBV10-2
CAWSATPGTRKGNEQFF TGTGCCTGGAGTGCCACCCCCGGGACTAGAAAAGGGAATGAGCAGTTCTTC TRBD2 . TRBJ2-1 TRBV30
CASSPSSPGQYTGELFF TGCGCCAGCAGCCCCTCCTCACCCGGACAGTACACCGGGGAGCTGTTTTTT . . TRBJ2-2 TRBV4-3
CASSSYREDGQTQYF TGTGCCAGCAGTTCATATCGGGAGGATGGGCAGACCCAGTACTTC TRBD2 . TRBJ2-5 TRBV7-8
CASSPRTSGEIYEQYF TGTGCCAGCAGCCCCCGGACTAGCGGGGAGATCTACGAGCAGTACTTC TRBD2 . TRBJ2-7 TRBV4-2
CASTRSFSTDTQYF TGTGCCAGCACCCGTTCTTTTAGCACAGATACGCAGTATTTT . . TRBJ2-3 TRBV6-6
CASSVARGKGGDTQYF TGTGCCAGCAGCGTAGCACGGGGGAAGGGCGGAGATACGCAGTATTTT . . TRBJ2-3 TRBV9
CASKDRYGYTF TGTGCCTCAAAAGACAGATATGGCTACACCTTC . . TRBJ1-2 TRBV30
CASSAGGRTEAFF TGTGCCAGCAGCGCGGGGGGTAGAACTGAAGCTTTCTTT . . TRBJ1-1 TRBV9
CASSNRAVSYNEQFF TGTGCCAGTAGTAACAGGGCGGTTTCCTACAATGAGCAGTTCTTC . . TRBJ2-1 TRBV19
CASKLSAASTDTQYF TGCGCCAGCAAACTGAGCGCGGCGTCTACAGATACGCAGTATTTT . . TRBJ2-3 TRBV10-2
CASSGGQEVAGYTF TGCGCCAGCAGCGGGGGACAGGAGGTCGCTGGCTACACCTTC TRBD1 . TRBJ1-2 TRBV4-3
CSARSTSATSTDTQYF TGCAGCGCCCGAAGTACTAGCGCTACTAGCACAGATACGCAGTATTTT TRBD2 . TRBJ2-3 TRBV29-1
CASSLGFRGLAGGRAKNIQYF TGTGCCAGCAGTTTAGGGTTCCGGGGACTAGCGGGAGGACGAGCCAAAAACATTCAGTACTTC TRBD2 . TRBJ2-4 TRBV28
CASSLGDRVGEKLFF TGTGCCAGCAGTTTAGGAGACAGGGTTGGAGAAAAACTGTTTTTT TRBD1 . TRBJ1-4 TRBV27
CASSTRDRRNNQPQHF TGTGCCAGTAGTACGAGGGACAGGAGGAACAATCAGCCCCAGCATTTT TRBD1 . TRBJ1-5 TRBV19
CASSFRTANEQFF TGTGCCAGCAGCTTTCGGACAGCCAATGAGCAGTTCTTC . few TRBJ2-1 TRBV7-6
CATRDLSYEQYF TGTGCCACCCGGGACTTAAGCTACGAGCAGTACTTC . . TRBJ2-7 TRBV19
CASSFPNRDYNEKLFF TGTGCCAGCAGTTTCCCAAACAGGGATTATAATGAAAAACTGTTTTTT . . TRBJ1-4 TRBV28
CSVTGQGPYEQYF TGCAGCGTCACAGGACAGGGGCCCTACGAGCAGTACTTC TRBD1 . TRBJ2-7 TRBV29-1
CASRPPGLPKAGEQYF TGTGCCAGCAGGCCCCCGGGACTCCCCAAAGCTGGGGAGCAGTACTTC . . TRBJ2-7 TRBV27
CASSARDRGRQREAFF TGTGCCAGCAGCGCCCGGGACAGGGGTCGGCAAAGGGAAGCTTTCTTT TRBD1 . TRBJ1-1 TRBV5-6
CASSKDRAQETQYF TGTGCCAGCAGTAAGGACAGGGCGCAAGAGACCCAGTACTTC TRBD1 . TRBJ2-5 TRBV2
CPKAGRYNEQFF TGTCCCAAGGCGGGGCGATACAATGAGCAGTTCTTC . few TRBJ2-1 TRBV12-5
CASSATTGEKLFF TGTGCCAGCAGTGCTACGACAGGCGAAAAACTGTTTTTT . . TRBJ1-4 TRBV28
CASKGQDLEHSNQPQHF TGTGCCAGCAAAGGACAGGATCTGGAGCATAGCAATCAGCCCCAGCATTTT TRBD1 . TRBJ1-5 TRBV28
CASSPTGAGNEKLFF TGTGCCAGCAGTCCAACAGGGGCGGGTAATGAAAAACTGTTTTTT TRBD1 . TRBJ1-4 TRBV28
CAIPARTNYGYTF TGTGCCATTCCTGCCAGGACTAACTATGGCTACACCTTC . . TRBJ1-2 TRBV30
CASSVAATGSQPQHF TGTGCCAGCAGCGTTGCTGCGACAGGGAGTCAGCCCCAGCATTTT TRBD1 . TRBJ1-5 TRBV9
CASRTSGRGTGELFF TGTGCCAGCAGAACTAGCGGGAGGGGAACCGGGGAGCTGTTTTTT TRBD2 . TRBJ2-2 TRBV27
CATSRGGGLIDTQYF TGTGCCACCTCCCGGGGCGGGGGGTTGATAGATACGCAGTATTTT TRBD2 . TRBJ2-3 TRBV27
CASSGGRGETQYF TGCGCCAGCTCTGGCGGTCGGGGGGAGACCCAGTACTTC . . TRBJ2-5 TRBV5-1
CASSFTSGSFHEQYF TGTGCCAGCAGCTTCACTAGCGGGAGTTTTCACGAGCAGTACTTC TRBD2 . TRBJ2-7 TRBV7-8
CSVVSSFHEQYF TGCAGCGTTGTCAGTAGCTTCCACGAGCAGTACTTC . . TRBJ2-7 TRBV29-1
CASSQDGGYNEQFF TGCGCCAGCAGCCAAGACGGCGGATACAATGAGCAGTTCTTC . few TRBJ2-1 TRBV4-1
CASNPTSGLNNEQFF TGTGCCAGCAACCCGACTAGCGGCCTAAACAATGAGCAGTTCTTC TRBD2 . TRBJ2-1 TRBV2
CASSLAPRTGINTEAFF TGTGCCAGCAGCTTAGCGCCTCGGACAGGGATAAACACTGAAGCTTTCTTT TRBD1 once TRBJ1-1 TRBV7-8
CASSLRTGGSGNTIYF TGCGCCAGCAGCCTAAGGACAGGGGGTTCTGGAAACACCATATATTTT TRBD1 . TRBJ1-3 TRBV5-1
CASSLAVHPNYGYNF TGCGCCAGCAGCTTGGCCGTGCATCCAAACTATGGCTACAACTTC . . TRBJ1-2 TRBV5-1
CASSVYDSQSKNIQYF TGTGCCAGCAGCGTTTATGACTCCCAGTCCAAAAACATTCAGTACTTC . once TRBJ2-4 TRBV9
CASSKALARGNNEQFF TGTGCCAGCAGCAAAGCTCTAGCGCGGGGAAACAATGAGCAGTTCTTC . . TRBJ2-1 TRBV21-1
CASSADQVSYEQYF TGTGCCAGCAGTGCGGATCAGGTATCCTACGAGCAGTACTTC . . TRBJ2-7 TRBV2
CASTFRWGSNQPQHF TGTGCCAGCACTTTCCGATGGGGCAGCAATCAGCCCCAGCATTTT . . TRBJ1-5 TRBV27
CASRGTGGRKTQYF TGTGCCAGCAGAGGGACAGGGGGCAGGAAGACCCAGTACTTC TRBD1 . TRBJ2-5 TRBV6-5
CAWDRGSGTDTQYF TGTGCCTGGGACAGGGGTTCGGGCACAGATACGCAGTATTTT TRBD1 . TRBJ2-3 TRBV30
CASSILAGGSYNEQFF TGTGCCAGCAGCATCCTAGCGGGAGGGTCCTACAATGAGCAGTTCTTC TRBD2 once TRBJ2-1 TRBV7-6
CASSLVQGMNEQFF TGTGCCAGCAGCTTAGTACAGGGGATGAATGAGCAGTTCTTC TRBD1 . TRBJ2-1 TRBV11-2
CASRQTGNEQYF TGTGCCAGCAGGCAGACAGGGAACGAGCAGTACTTC TRBD1 . TRBJ2-7 TRBV2